This T cell receptor beta chain derives from a study of blood T cell repertoires in COVID-19 (dated by TCRdb to 2018 to 2020). In the study overall: The collaborator samples originated in the United States, Italy and Spain and spanned the acute and convalescent phases of COVID-19. The prospective study material was composed of cDNA or gDNA derived from T cells, B-cell-depleted T cells, or PBMCs. Deeply sampled blood TCRbeta repertoires from subjects exposed to, actively infected with, or recovered from COVID-19 were included in the dataset. The repertoires were made available in a free public database intended to serve as a resource for research on the immune response to SARS-CoV-2. Samples came from the ongoing ImmuneRACE study (first 160 participants) plus 1,254 subjects from 6 global collaborators. The sample metadata nearly always contained a de-identified subject ID, COVID-19 status, age in years and sex. Where available, HLA class I and class II types were taken from metadata supplied by the sample provider and were not determined by assay-based typing.

In Seattle, one collaborating source enrolled patients while the infection was active and tracked those patients longitudinally over the course of disease. Collaborating institutions collected whole blood in K2EDTA tubes following their own protocols. For TCRbeta analysis, collaborators shipped samples in one of three forms: frozen whole blood, isolated PBMCs, or DNA extracted from either of those sample types. There are a few counts of this clone. Its antigen is currently not known. Base-call qualities are not available, and no considerably larger clone is one nucleotide away. Inclusive of the bounding cysteine and phenylalanine, the CDR3 is 15 residues long. The DNA shown is the 45-base CDR3, in frame from base 1. The V and J ends are trimmed by 0 bases and 13 bases, leaving 17 bases between them. For CDR1 and CDR2, the germline V gene lists SGHRS and YFSETQ. Results and caveats for the whole study, not just this receptor: How much clinical and demographic metadata was included differed by source and by participant, and the metadata was provided uncurated.

The immunoSEQ Assay, a bias-controlled multiplex PCR, was used to amplify TCRbeta CDR3 regions from genomic DNA. Per the source publication's procedure: The number of nucleated cells in each sample was estimated by amplification of reference gene primers within the assay. Sequence reads were collapsed and filtered to measure the absolute abundance of every unique TCRbeta CDR3 rearrangement. For each sample, productive Simpson clonality was calculated by taking the square root of Simpson's diversity index across productive rearrangements. Drawn from immuneACCESS, this table holds only the in-frame rearrangements with V and J called that TCRdb kept. Clones are partly lost; checked studies trace under half to an unresolved V gene and leave the rest unexplained. The V and J calls and clone size are taken from that table; D and trimming were inferred from the DNA. This sample has under 400,000 clones in its table, and 90% of those were observed once. Of the sample, roughly 2.8% falls within the top ten clones.

The origin of this receptor is a woman aged 25 to 45 with COVID-19, enrolled during active disease. The chain links TRBV5-1 with TRBJ1-6; the D gene assignment is ambiguous. Sequencing was performed on peripheral blood. The CDR3 region has the sequence CASSLDGGGRAPLHF. The bases read TGCGCCAGCAGCTTGGACGGCGGAGGAAGGGCTCCCCTCCACTTT. With the portions outside the CDR3 filled from the reference TRBV5-1 and TRBJ1-6 genes, the complete variable region becomes KAGVTQTPRYLIKTRGQQVTLSCSPISGHRSVSWYQQTPGQGLQFLFEYFSETQRNKGNFPGRFSGRQFSNSRSEMNVSTLELGDSALYLCASSLDGGGRAPLHFGNGTRLTVT.